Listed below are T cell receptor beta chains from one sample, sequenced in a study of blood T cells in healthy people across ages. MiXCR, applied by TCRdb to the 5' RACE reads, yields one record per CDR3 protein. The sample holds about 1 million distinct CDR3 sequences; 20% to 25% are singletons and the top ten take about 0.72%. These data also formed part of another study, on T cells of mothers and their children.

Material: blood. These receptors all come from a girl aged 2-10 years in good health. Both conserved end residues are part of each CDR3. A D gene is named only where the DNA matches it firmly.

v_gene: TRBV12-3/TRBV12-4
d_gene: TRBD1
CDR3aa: CASSSQGDRYEQYF

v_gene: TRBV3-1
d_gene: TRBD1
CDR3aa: CASSLHPGQGFPYEQYF

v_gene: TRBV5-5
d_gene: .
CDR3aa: CASSFAETYEQYF

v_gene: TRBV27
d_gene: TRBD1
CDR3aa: CASRNTGGGYTF

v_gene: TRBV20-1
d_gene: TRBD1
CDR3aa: CSATTGDSYEQYF

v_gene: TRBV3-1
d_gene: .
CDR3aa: CASSQEGGLSEQYF

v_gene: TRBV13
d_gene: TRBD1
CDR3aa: CASSHPTGGDYGYTF

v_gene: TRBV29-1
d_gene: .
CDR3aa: CSVVAKGSADTQYF

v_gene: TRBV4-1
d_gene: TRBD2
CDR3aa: CASSLRGTSEYNEQFF

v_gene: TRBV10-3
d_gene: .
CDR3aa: CAIRSRDRIKEAFF

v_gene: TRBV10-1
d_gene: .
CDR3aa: CASSARVSRQPQHF

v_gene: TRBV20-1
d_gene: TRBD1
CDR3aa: CSASTGGAKNIQYF

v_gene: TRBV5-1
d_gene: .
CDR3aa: CASSFPEARGTQYF

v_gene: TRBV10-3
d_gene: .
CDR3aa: CAISDPFRVLDESTEAFF

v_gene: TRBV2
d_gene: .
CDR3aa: CASRSTGNSPLHF

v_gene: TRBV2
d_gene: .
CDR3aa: CASSPNYQPQHF

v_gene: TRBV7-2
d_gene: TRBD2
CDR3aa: CASSPGLAGGQSEQFF

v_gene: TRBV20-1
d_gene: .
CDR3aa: CSARDRGVRGTEAFF

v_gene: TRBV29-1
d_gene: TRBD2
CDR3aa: CSVERRSSGGIRVGEQYF

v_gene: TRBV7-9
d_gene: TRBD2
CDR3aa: CASSVLAGDEQFF

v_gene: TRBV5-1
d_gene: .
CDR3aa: CASSLAFSGPGTDTQYF

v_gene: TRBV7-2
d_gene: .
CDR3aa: CASSLVLDQPQHF

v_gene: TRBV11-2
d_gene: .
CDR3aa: CASRMGVPQLRGEQYF

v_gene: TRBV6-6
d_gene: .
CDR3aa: CASSYGGGAAEAFF

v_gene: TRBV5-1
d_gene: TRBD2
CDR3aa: CASRNGLASEQYF

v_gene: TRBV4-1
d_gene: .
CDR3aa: CASSHGGGRGYTF

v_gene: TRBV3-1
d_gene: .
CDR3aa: CASSQETTANIQYF

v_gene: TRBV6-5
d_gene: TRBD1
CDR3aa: CASSYSTGGYEQYF

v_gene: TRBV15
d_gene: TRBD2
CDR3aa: CATSPGFLAGNEQFF

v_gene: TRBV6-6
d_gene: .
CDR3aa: CASSSTRGWDTQYF

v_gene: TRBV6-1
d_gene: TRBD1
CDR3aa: CASSERTGENTEAFF

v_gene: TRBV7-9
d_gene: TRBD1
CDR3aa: CASSLRTGLSTDTQYF

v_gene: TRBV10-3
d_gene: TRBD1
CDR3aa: CAISEGQGPDTQYF

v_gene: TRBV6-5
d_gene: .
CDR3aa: CASSPRGRDQPQHF

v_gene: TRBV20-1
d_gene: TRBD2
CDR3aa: CSALSSGSAYEQYF

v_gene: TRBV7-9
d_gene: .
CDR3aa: CASSPRDGTNTEAFF

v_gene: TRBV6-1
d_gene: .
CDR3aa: CASTRQGLYNEQFF

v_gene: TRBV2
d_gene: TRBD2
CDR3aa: CASSESLAGETQYF